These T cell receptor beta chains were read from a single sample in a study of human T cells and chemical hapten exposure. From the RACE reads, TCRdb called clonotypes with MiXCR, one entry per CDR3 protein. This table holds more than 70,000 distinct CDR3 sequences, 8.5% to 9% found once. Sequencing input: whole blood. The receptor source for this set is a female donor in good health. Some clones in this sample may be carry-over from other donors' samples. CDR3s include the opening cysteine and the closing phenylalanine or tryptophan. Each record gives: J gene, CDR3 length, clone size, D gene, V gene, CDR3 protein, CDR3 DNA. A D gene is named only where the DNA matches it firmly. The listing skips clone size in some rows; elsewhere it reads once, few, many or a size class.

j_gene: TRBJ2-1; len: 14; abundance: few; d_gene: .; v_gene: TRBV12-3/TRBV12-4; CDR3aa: CASSLPLGLNEQFF; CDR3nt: TGTGCCAGCAGTCTGCCCTTAGGATTGAATGAGCAGTTCTTC
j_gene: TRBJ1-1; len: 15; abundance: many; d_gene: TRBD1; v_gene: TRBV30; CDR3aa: CAWSRPGTGNTEAFF; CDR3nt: TGTGCCTGGAGTCGCCCCGGGACAGGGAACACTGAAGCTTTCTTT
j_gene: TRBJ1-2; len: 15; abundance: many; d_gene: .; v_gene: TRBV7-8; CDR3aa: CASSRASTGNYGYTF; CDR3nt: TGTGCCAGCAGCCGCGCCTCTACAGGCAACTATGGCTACACCTTC
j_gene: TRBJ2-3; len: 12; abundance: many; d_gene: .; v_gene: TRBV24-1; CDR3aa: CATSGLTDTQYF; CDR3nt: TGTGCCACCAGTGGTCTCACAGATACGCAGTATTTT
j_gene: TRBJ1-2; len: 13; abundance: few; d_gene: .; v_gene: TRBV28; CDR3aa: CASRQPSPGGYTF; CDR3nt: TGTGCCAGCAGACAACCTTCTCCGGGCGGCTACACCTTC
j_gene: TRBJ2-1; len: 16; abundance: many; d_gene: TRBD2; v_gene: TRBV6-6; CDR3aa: CASSSLGGRADNEQFF; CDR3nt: TGTGCCAGCAGTTCCCTGGGCGGGAGGGCCGACAATGAGCAGTTCTTC
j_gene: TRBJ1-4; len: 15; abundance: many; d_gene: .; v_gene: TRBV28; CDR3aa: CASSSLRGRREKLFF; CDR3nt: TGTGCCAGCAGTTCCCTTCGGGGTAGGAGAGAAAAACTGTTTTTT
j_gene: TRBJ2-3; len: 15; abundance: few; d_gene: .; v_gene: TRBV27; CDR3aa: CASSLRRDSTDTQYF; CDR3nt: TGTGCCAGCAGTTTACGGCGGGATAGCACAGATACGCAGTATTTT
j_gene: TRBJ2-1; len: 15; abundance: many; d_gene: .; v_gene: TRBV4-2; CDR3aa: CASSQRDSSYNEQFF; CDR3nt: TGTGCCAGCAGCCAACGGGACTCCTCCTACAATGAGCAGTTCTTC
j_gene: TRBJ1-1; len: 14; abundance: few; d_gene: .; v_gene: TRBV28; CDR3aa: CASTIGRKNTEAFF; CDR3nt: TGTGCCAGCACCATTGGTCGGAAGAACACTGAAGCTTTCTTT
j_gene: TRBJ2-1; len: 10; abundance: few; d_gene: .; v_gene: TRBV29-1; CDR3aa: CSVHETTMIF; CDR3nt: TGCAGCGTTCACGAGACTACCATGATCTTC
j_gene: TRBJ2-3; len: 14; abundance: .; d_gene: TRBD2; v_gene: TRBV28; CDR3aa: CASSRTSVSDTQYF; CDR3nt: TGTGCCAGCAGTAGGACTAGCGTGTCAGATACGCAGTATTTT
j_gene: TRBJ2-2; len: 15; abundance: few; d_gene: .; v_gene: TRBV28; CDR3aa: CASSLSGASGGELFF; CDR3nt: TGTGCCAGCAGTTTGTCCGGGGCGTCAGGCGGGGAGCTGTTTTTT
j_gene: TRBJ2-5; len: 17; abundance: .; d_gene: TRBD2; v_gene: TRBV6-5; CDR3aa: CASSYAPGLAAQETQYF; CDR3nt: TGTGCCAGCAGTTACGCACCGGGACTAGCGGCCCAAGAGACCCAGTACTTC
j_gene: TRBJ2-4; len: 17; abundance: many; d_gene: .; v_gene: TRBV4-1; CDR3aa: CASRYHDRRRIKNIQYF; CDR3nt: TGCGCCAGCAGATATCATGACCGACGACGGATCAAAAACATTCAGTACTTC
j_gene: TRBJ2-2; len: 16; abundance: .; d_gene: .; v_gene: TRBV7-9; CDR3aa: CASSSSLIANTGELFF; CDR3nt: TGTGCCAGCAGCTCGTCGTTAATAGCGAACACCGGGGAGCTGTTTTTT
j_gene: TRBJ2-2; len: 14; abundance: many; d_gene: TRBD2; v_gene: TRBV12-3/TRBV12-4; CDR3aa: CASSLGLASGELFF; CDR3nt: TGTGCCAGCAGTCTAGGACTAGCGTCCGGGGAGCTGTTTTTT
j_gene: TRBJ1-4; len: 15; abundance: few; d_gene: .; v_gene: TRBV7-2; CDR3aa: CASSLEAGVGEKLFF; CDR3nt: TGTGCCAGCAGCTTAGAGGCCGGGGTAGGCGAAAAACTGTTTTTT
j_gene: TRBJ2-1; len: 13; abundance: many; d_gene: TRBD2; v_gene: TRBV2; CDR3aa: CASSSGRLNEQFF; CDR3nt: TGTGCCAGTAGTAGCGGGAGGCTCAATGAGCAGTTCTTC
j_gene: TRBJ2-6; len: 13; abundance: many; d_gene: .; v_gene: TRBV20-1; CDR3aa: CSARDGGANVLTF; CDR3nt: TGCAGTGCTAGGGATGGGGGGGCCAACGTCCTGACTTTC
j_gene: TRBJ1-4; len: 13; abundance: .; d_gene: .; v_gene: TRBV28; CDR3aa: CASSYGRNEKLFF; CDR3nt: TGTGCCAGCAGTTATGGGAGGAATGAAAAACTGTTTTTT
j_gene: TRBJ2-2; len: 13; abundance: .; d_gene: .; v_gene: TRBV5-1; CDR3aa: CASRAELAGELFF; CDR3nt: TGCGCCAGCAGAGCGGAGTTGGCCGGGGAGCTGTTTTTT
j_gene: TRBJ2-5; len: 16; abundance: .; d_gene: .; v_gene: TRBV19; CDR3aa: CASSILAGRTQETQYF; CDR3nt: TGTGCCAGTAGTATACTGGCAGGGAGGACTCAAGAGACCCAGTACTTC
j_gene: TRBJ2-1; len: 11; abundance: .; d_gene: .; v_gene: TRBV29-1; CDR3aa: CSVGGQSEQFF; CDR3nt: TGCAGCGTTGGGGGCCAGAGCGAGCAGTTCTTC
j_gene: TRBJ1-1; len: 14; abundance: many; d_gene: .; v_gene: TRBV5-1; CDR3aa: CASSLMTENTEAFF; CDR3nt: TGCGCCAGCAGCTTGATGACAGAGAACACTGAAGCTTTCTTT
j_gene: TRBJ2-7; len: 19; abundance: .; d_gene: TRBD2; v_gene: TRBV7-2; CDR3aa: CASSLGGPGTSGSAHEQYF; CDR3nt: TGTGCCAGCAGCTTAGGGGGTCCCGGGACTAGCGGGAGCGCCCACGAGCAGTACTTC
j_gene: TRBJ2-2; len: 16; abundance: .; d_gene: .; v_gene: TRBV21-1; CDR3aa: CASRKWEGGNTGELFF; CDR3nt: TGTGCCAGCAGAAAATGGGAAGGGGGGAACACCGGGGAGCTGTTTTTT
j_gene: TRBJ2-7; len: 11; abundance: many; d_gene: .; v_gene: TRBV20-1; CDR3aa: CSATPDYEQYF; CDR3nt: TGCAGTGCAACGCCCGACTACGAGCAGTACTTC
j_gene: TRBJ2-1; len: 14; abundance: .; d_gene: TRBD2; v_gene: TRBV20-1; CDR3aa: CSARISGAYNEQFF; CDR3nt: TGCAGTGCTAGGATCAGCGGGGCCTACAATGAGCAGTTCTTC
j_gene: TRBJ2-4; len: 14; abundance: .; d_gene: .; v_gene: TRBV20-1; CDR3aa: CSAKRPGREDIQYF; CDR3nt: TGCAGTGCTAAGAGGCCGGGCAGGGAGGACATTCAGTACTTC
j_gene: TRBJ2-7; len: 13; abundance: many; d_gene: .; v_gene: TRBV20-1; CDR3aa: CSASEGSGYEQYF; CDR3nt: TGCAGTGCTAGCGAGGGTTCGGGATACGAGCAGTACTTC